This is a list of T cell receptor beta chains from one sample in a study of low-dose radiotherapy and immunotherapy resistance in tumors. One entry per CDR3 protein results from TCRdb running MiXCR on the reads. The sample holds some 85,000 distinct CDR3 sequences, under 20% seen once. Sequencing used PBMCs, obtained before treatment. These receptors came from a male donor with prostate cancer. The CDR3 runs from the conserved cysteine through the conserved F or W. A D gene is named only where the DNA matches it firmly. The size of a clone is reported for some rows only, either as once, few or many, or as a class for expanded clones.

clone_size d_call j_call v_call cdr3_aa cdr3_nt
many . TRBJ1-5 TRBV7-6 CASSLSLSQPQHF TGTGCCAGCAGCTTATCCCTCTCCCAGCCCCAGCATTTT
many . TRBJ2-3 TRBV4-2 CASSQDYTGRTDTQYF TGTGCCAGCAGCCAAGATTATACAGGACGCACAGATACGCAGTATTTT
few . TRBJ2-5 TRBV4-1 CASSQEGSRPETQYF TGCGCCAGCAGCCAAGAGGGGTCTAGGCCTGAGACCCAGTACTTC
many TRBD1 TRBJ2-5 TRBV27 CASSSGTGFGETQYF TGTGCCAGCAGTTCCGGGACAGGGTTTGGAGAGACCCAGTACTTC
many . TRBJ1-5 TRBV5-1 CASSLAGAKGQPQHF TGCGCCAGCAGCTTGGCAGGGGCTAAAGGTCAGCCCCAGCATTTT
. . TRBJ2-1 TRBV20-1 CSARAPGSSYNEQFF TGCAGTGCTAGAGCCCCCGGGAGCTCCTACAATGAGCAGTTCTTC
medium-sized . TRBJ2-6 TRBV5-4 CASSLGGNSGANVLTF TGTGCCAGCAGCCTAGGTGGAAACTCTGGGGCCAACGTCCTGACTTTC
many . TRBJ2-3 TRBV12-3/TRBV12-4 CASSFLSYTDTQYF TGTGCCAGCAGTTTTCTCAGTTACACAGATACGCAGTATTTT
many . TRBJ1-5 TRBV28 CASSTPPTSNQPQHF TGTGCCAGCAGCACACCCCCCACAAGCAATCAGCCCCAGCATTTT
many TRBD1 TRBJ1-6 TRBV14 CASARDRIPNSPLHF TGTGCCAGCGCCCGGGACAGGATACCTAATTCACCCCTCCACTTT
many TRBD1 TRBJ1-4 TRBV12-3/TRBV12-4 CASRTGPPEKLFF TGTGCCAGCAGGACAGGGCCCCCTGAAAAACTGTTTTTT
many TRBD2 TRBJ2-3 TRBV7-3 CASSSRPAGAGTDTQYF TGTGCCAGCAGCTCCAGGCCGGCGGGAGCGGGGACGGATACGCAGTATTTT
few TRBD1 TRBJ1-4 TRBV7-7 CASSKGQGNEKLFF TGTGCTAGCAGCAAGGGACAGGGAAATGAAAAACTGTTTTTT
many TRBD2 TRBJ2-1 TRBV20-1 CSAREASGFHNEQFF TGCAGTGCTAGAGAGGCTAGCGGGTTCCACAATGAGCAGTTCTTC
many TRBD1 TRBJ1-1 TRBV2 CASSEAQQGRTFF TGTGCCAGCAGTGAAGCCCAACAGGGGAGGACTTTCTTT
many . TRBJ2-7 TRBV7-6 CASSLRQGALYEQYF TGTGCCAGCAGCCTGAGGCAGGGCGCCCTCTACGAGCAGTACTTC
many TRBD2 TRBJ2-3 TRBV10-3 CAISATSQPVDTQYF TGTGCCATCAGCGCGACTAGCCAGCCGGTCGATACGCAGTATTTT
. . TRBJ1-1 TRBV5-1 CASSLTNTEAFF TGCGCCAGCAGCTTGACCAACACTGAAGCTTTCTTT
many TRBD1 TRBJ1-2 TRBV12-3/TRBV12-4 CASTLTTGKYGYTF TGTGCCAGCACTTTAACGACAGGGAAGTATGGCTACACCTTC
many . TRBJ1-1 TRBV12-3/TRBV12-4 CASNPMGLNTEAFF TGTGCCAGCAATCCGATGGGGTTGAACACTGAAGCTTTCTTT
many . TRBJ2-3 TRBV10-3 CAISQGPDTQYF TGTGCCATCAGCCAGGGGCCAGATACGCAGTATTTT
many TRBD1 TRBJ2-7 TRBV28 CASSRTGYEQYF TGTGCCAGCAGCCGGACAGGGTACGAGCAGTACTTC
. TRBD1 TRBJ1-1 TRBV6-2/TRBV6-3 CASSYSSGTGNTEAFF TGTGCCAGCAGTTACTCAAGTGGGACAGGGAACACTGAAGCTTTCTTT
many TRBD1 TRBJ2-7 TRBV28 CASSQPGTGLFEQYF TGTGCCAGCAGTCAGCCCGGGACAGGGCTATTCGAGCAGTACTTC
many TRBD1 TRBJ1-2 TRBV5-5 CASSLEQGAYGYTF TGTGCCAGCAGCTTGGAACAGGGGGCATATGGCTACACCTTC
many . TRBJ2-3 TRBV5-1 CASQVGGASDTQYF TGCGCCAGCCAGGTGGGGGGGGCCTCAGATACGCAGTATTTT
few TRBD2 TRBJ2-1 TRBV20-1 CSASPPGTSGMSSYNEQFF TGCAGTGCTAGCCCTCCCGGGACTAGCGGGATGAGCTCCTACAATGAGCAGTTCTTC
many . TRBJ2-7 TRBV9 CASSGDGYEQYF TGTGCCAGCAGTGGAGACGGCTACGAGCAGTACTTC
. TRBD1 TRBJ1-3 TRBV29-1 CSVGFGQGPYNTIYF TGCAGCGTTGGTTTCGGACAGGGGCCCTATAACACCATATATTTT
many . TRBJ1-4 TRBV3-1 CASSPRDSSSREKLFF TGTGCCAGCAGCCCCCGGGACTCGAGTTCAAGAGAAAAACTGTTTTTT
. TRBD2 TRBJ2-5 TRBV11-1 CASSRLAGNQETQYF TGTGCCAGCAGCCGACTAGCGGGAAACCAAGAGACCCAGTACTTC
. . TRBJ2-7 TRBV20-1 CSASRQNLAYEQYF TGCAGTGCTAGTCGGCAGAACCTTGCCTACGAGCAGTACTTC
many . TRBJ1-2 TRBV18 CASSPPLGTYGYTF TGTGCCAGCTCTCCTCCCTTAGGGACATATGGCTACACCTTC
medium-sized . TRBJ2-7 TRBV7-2 CASTPRSGGFHEQYF TGTGCCAGCACCCCACGGTCAGGGGGGTTCCACGAGCAGTACTTC
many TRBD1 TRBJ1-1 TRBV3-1 CASSHTGTVTNTEAFF TGTGCCAGCAGCCACACCGGGACAGTAACGAACACTGAAGCTTTCTTT
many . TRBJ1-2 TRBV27 CASKGYQGNYGYTF TGTGCCAGCAAAGGTTATCAGGGAAACTATGGCTACACCTTC
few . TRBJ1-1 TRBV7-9 CASSLVGSLNTEAFF TGTGCCAGCAGCTTAGTAGGCAGTTTGAACACTGAAGCTTTCTTT
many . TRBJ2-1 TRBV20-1 CSARVMGRAYNEQFF TGCAGTGCTAGAGTGATGGGAAGGGCTTACAATGAGCAGTTCTTC
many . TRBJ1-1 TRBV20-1 CSARVMVYPEAFF TGCAGTGCTAGAGTGATGGTCTACCCTGAAGCTTTCTTT
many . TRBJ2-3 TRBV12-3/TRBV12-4 CASRSQGLTDTQYF TGTGCCAGCAGGTCACAGGGCCTCACAGATACGCAGTATTTT
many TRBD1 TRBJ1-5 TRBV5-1 CASSLGTGGRTQPQHF TGCGCCAGCAGCTTGGGGACAGGGGGGCGTACTCAGCCCCAGCATTTT
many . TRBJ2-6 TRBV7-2 CASSLGRAGANVLTF TGTGCCAGCAGCTTAGGCAGGGCTGGGGCCAACGTCCTGACTTTC
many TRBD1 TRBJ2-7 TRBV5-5 CASSLESPGTVDKSYEQYF TGTGCCAGCAGCCTAGAATCCCCTGGGACAGTGGATAAGTCGTACGAGCAGTACTTC
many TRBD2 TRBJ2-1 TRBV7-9 CASSLGAGVDEQFF TGTGCCAGCAGCTTAGGAGCGGGGGTCGATGAGCAGTTCTTC
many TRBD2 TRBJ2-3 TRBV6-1 CASISRGGTTDTQYF TGTGCCAGCATTTCACGGGGGGGAACCACAGATACGCAGTATTTT
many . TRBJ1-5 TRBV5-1 CASSLVGDSSQPQHF TGCGCCAGCAGCTTGGTTGGGGACTCTAGTCAGCCCCAGCATTTT
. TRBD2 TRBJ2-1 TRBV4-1 CASSQVAGGNSYEQFF TGCGCCAGCAGCCAGGTAGCGGGGGGGAACTCCTACGAGCAGTTCTTC
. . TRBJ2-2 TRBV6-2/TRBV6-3 CASRDPTGELFF TGTGCCAGCAGGGACCCCACCGGGGAGCTGTTTTTT
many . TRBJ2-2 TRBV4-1 CASSRITGKIGHGELFF TGCGCCAGCAGCCGAATAACAGGGAAAATTGGCCACGGGGAGCTGTTTTTT
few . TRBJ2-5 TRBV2 CASTIQETQYF TGTGCCAGCACGATCCAAGAGACCCAGTACTTC
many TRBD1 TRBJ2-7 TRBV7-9 CASSSDGTASYEQYF TGTGCCAGCAGCTCCGACGGGACAGCCTCCTACGAGCAGTACTTC
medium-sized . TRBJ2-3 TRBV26 CASTRSKRGTDTQYF TGTGCCAGCACCAGGTCGAAGCGGGGCACAGATACGCAGTATTTT
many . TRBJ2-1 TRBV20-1 CSAPGLRNEQFF TGCAGTGCCCCGGGACTCCGTAATGAGCAGTTCTTC
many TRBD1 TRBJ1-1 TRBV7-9 CASSSRQGYGNTEAFF TGTGCCAGCAGCTCGCGACAGGGATACGGAAACACTGAAGCTTTCTTT